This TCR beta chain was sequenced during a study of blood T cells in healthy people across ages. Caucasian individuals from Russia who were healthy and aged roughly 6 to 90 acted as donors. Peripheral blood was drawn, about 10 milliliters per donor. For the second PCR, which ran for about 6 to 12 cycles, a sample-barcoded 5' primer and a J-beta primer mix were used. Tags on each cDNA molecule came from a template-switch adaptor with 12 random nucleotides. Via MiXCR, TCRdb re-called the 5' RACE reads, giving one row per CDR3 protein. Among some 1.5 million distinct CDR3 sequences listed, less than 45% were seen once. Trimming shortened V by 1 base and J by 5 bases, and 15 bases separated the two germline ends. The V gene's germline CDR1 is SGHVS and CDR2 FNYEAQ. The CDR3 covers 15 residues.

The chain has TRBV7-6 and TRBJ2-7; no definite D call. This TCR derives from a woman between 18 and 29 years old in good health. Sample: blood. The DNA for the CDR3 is TGTGCCAGCAGCTTAGGTCCAGGAACTTCCCACGAGCAGTACTTC. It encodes CASSLGPGTSHEQYF.